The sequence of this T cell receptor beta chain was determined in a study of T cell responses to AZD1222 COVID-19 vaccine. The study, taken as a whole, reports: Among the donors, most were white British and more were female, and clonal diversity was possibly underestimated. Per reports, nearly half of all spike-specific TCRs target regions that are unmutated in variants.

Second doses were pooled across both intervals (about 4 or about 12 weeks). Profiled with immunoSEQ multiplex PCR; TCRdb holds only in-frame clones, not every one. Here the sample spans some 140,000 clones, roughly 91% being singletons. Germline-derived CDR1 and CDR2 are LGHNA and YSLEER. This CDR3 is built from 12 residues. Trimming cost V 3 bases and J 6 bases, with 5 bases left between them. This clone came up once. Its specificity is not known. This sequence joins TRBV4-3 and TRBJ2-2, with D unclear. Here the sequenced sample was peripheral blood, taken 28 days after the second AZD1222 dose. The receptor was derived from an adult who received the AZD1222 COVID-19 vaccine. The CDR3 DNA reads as TGCGCCAGCAGCCACGGCCCCGGGGAGCTGTTTTTT. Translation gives CASSHGPGELFF.